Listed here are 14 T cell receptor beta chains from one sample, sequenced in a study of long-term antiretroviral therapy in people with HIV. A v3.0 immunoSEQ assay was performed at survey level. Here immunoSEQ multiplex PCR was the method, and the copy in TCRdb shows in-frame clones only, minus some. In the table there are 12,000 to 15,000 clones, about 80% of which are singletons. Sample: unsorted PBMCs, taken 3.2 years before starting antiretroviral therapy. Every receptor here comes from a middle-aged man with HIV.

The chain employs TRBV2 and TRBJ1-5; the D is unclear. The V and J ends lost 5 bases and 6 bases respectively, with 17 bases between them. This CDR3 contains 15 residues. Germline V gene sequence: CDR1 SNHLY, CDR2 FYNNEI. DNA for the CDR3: TGTGCCAGCAGTTCAAGTTCGCTAATGGGTCAGCCCCAGCATTTT. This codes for CASSSSSLMGQPQHF.

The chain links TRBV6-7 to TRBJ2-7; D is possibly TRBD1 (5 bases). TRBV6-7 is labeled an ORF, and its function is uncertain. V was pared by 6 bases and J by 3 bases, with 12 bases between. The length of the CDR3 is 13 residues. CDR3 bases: TGTGCCAGCAGGTTAGGGGATTGCTACGAGCAGTACTTC. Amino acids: CASRLGDCYEQYF.

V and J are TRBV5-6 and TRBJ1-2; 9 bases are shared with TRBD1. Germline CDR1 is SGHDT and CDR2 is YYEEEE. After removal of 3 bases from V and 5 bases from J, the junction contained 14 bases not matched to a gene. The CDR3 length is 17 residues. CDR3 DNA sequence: TGTGCCAGCAGCTCCATTACTGCCCCGACAGGGGGATATGGCTACACCTTC. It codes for CASSSITAPTGGYGYTF. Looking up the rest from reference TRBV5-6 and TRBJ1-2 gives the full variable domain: DAGVTQSPTHLIKTRGQQVTLRCSPKSGHDTVSWYQQALGQGPQFIFQYYEEEERQRGNFPDRFSGHQFPNYSSELNVNALLLGDSALYLCASSSITAPTGGYGYTFGSGTRLTVV.

This CDR3 reads CASSRREQSGELFF. The DNA for the CDR3 is TGTGCCAGCAGCCGACGAGAACAGTCCGGGGAGCTGTTTTTT. The chain combines TRBV6-6 with TRBJ2-2; no reliable D call. This CDR3 has 14 residues. The germline V and J ends were trimmed by 6 bases and 6 bases, with 14 bases remaining between them. The germline CDR1 and CDR2 sequences are MNHNY and SVGAGI (reference sequence).

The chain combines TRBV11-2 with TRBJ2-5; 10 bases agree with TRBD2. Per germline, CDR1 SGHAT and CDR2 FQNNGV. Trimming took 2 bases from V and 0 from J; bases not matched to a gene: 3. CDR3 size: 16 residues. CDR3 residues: CASSLMLAGDQETQYF. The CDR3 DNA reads TGTGCCAGCAGCTTAATGCTAGCGGGGGACCAAGAGACCCAGTACTTC. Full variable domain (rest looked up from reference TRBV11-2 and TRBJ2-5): EAGVAQSPRYKIIEKRQSVAFWCNPISGHATLYWYQQILGQGPKLLIQFQNNGVVDDSQLPKDRFSAERLKGVDSTLKIQPAKLEDSAVYLCASSLMLAGDQETQYFGPGTRLLVL.

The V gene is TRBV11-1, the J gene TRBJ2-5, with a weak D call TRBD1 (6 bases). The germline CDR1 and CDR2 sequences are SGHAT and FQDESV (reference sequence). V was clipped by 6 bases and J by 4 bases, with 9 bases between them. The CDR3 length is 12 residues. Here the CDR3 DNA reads TGTGCCAGCAGGAAACAGGGAGAGACCCAGTACTTC. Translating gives CASRKQGETQYF. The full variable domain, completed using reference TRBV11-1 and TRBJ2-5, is EAEVAQSPRYKITEKSQAVAFWCDPISGHATLYWYRQILGQGPELLVQFQDESVVDDSQLPKDRFSAERLKGVDSTLKIQPAELGDSAMYLCASRKQGETQYFGPGTRLLVL.

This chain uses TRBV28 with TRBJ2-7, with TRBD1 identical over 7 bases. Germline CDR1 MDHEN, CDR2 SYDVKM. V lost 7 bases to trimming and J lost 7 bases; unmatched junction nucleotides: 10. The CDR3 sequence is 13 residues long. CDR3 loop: CASTPDRVREQYF. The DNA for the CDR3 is TGTGCCAGCACCCCAGACAGGGTCAGAGAGCAGTACTTC.

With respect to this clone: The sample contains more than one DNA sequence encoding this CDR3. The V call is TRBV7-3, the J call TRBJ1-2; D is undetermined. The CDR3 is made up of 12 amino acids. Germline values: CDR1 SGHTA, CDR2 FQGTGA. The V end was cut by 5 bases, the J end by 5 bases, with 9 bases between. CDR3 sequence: CASSPDGYGYTF. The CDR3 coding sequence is TGTGCCAGCAGCCCGGACGGGTATGGCTACACCTTC.

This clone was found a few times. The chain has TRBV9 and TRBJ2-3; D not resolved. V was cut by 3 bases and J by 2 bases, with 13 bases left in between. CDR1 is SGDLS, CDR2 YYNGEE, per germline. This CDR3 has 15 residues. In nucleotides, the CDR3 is TGTGCCAGCAGCGCGCTACCTGAAACCACAGATACGCAGTATTTT. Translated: CASSALPETTDTQYF.

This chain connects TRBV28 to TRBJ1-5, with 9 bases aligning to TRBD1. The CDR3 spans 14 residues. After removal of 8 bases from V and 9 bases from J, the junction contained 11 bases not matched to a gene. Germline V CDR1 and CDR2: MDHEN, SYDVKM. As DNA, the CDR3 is TGTGCCAGCGGCCCACAGGGGGCTCGGGGGCCCCAGCATTTT. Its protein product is CASGPQGARGPQHF.

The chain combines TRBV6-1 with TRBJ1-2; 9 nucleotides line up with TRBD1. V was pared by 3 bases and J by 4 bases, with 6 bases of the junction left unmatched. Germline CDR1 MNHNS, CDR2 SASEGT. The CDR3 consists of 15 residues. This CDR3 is CASSEESTGGYGYTF. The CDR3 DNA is TGTGCCAGCAGTGAGGAATCGACAGGGGGCTATGGCTACACCTTC.

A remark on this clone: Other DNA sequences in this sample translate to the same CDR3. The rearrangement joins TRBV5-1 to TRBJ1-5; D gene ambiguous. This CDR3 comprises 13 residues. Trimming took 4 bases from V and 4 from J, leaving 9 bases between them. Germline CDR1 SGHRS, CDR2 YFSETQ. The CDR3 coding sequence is TGCGCCAGCAGCGAGAACCCGAATCAGCCCCAGCATTTT. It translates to CASSENPNQPQHF.

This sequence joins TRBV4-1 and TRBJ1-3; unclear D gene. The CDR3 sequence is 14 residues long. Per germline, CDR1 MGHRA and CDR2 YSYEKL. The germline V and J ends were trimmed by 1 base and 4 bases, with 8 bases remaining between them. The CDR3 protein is CASSQGAGGNTIYF. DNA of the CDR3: TGCGCCAGCAGCCAAGGAGCAGGAGGAAACACCATATATTTT.

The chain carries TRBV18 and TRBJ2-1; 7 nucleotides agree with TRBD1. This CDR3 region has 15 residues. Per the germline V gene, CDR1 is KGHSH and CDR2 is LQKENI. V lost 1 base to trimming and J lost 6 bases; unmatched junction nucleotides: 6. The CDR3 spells CASSPLRGQGNEQFF. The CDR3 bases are TGTGCCAGCTCACCACTAAGGGGGCAGGGCAATGAGCAGTTCTTC.